The 25 T cell receptor beta chains presented below share a single source sample, sequenced in a study of T cell responses to AZD1222 COVID-19 vaccine. Repertoires were generated with immunoSEQ multiplex PCR, while TCRdb's copy carries only in-frame clones and drops some. This sample has tens of thousands of clones; around 85% occur once, and the top ten carry around 15%. Sample: peripheral blood, taken on day 0 of AZD1222 vaccination. Every receptor here comes from an adult in good health.

This sequence joins TRBV5-1 and TRBJ1-1; D remains unclear. This CDR3 comprises 13 residues. Trimming shortened V by 4 bases and J by 0 bases, and 7 bases separated the two germline ends. Germline V gene lookup returns CDR1 SGHRS and CDR2 YFSETQ. CDR3: CASSRRVNTEAFF. The CDR3 bases are TGCGCCAGCAGCCGAAGAGTGAACACTGAAGCTTTCTTT. Looking up the rest from reference TRBV5-1 and TRBJ1-1 gives the full variable domain: KAGVTQTPRYLIKTRGQQVTLSCSPISGHRSVSWYQQTPGQGLQFLFEYFSETQRNKGNFPGRFSGRQFSNSRSEMNVSTLELGDSALYLCASSRRVNTEAFFGQGTRLTVV.

This clone was counted only a few times. J is TRBJ2-2 and V is TRBV4-2; TRBD2 might be the D (5 bases). Trimming removed 0 bases from V and 3 bases from J, with 11 bases in between. Germline V gene lookup returns CDR1 LGHNA and CDR2 YNFKEQ. This CDR3 contains 16 residues. DNA for the CDR3: TGTGCCAGCAGCCAAGATTTGGCTAGCTACACCGGGGAGCTGTTTTTT. This translates into CASSQDLASYTGELFF.

This clone was recorded a few times. This chain joins TRBV9 and TRBJ2-7, with D perhaps being TRBD1 or TRBD2 (5 bases each). V was clipped by 10 bases and J by 0 bases, with 14 bases between them. Germline V lookup: CDR1 SGDLS, CDR2 YYNGEE. The CDR3 has 13 amino acids. The CDR3 sequence: CAPRDLRSYEQYF. The CDR3 nucleotides read TGTGCCCCGAGGGACCTACGCTCCTACGAGCAGTACTTC.

J is TRBJ2-7 and V is TRBV9, with D hard to call. V lost 4 bases, J lost 4 bases, and 12 bases lay in between. The CDR3 spans 13 residues. The germline V gene has CDR1 SGDLS and CDR2 YYNGEE. The CDR3 protein is CASSPDLLYEQYF. The CDR3 DNA follows: TGTGCCAGCAGCCCCGATCTCTTGTACGAGCAGTACTTC. Together with reference TRBV9 and TRBJ2-7, the CDR3 gives the full variable domain: DSGVTQTPKHLITATGQRVTLRCSPRSGDLSVYWYQQSLDQGLQFLIQYYNGEERAKGNILERFSAQQFPDLHSELNLSSLELGDSALYFCASSPDLLYEQYFGPGTRLTVT.

The rearrangement links TRBV7-7 to TRBJ2-5; 9 bases map to TRBD2. V was pared by 11 bases and J by 5 bases, with 3 bases of the junction left unmatched. This CDR3 comprises 11 residues. Germline lookup yields CDR1 SSHAT and CDR2 FNYEAQ (reference sequence). In DNA form, the CDR3 reads TGTGCCGCGGGGGGGCAGGAGACCCAGTACTTC. This sequence encodes CAAGGQETQYF. The full variable domain, its missing parts supplied by reference TRBV7-7 and TRBJ2-5, is GAGVSQSPRYKVTKRGQDVTLRCDPISSHATLYWYQQALGQGPEFLTYFNYEAQPDKSGLPSDRFSAERPEGSISTLTIQRTEQRDSAMYRCAAGGQETQYFGPGTRLLVL.

The chain has TRBV20-1 and TRBJ1-2; no definite D call. V lost 3 bases to trimming and J lost 2 bases, with 13 bases between them. Germline CDR1 is DFQATT and CDR2 is SNEGSKA (reference sequence). This CDR3 comprises 14 residues. The CDR3 DNA sequence: TGCAGTGCTAGTCGGAAACAAGGGAACTATGGCTACACCTTC. Its translation is CSASRKQGNYGYTF.

This chain uses TRBV30 with TRBJ2-2; D may be TRBD1 or TRBD2 (5 bases each). CDR1 and CDR2 (germline): GTSNPN, SVGIG (reference sequence). This CDR3 contains 11 residues. CDR3 coding DNA: TGTGGTGGGGGGAACACCGGGGAGCTGTTTTTT. Translation: CGGGNTGELFF.

The V call is TRBV7-3, the J call TRBJ2-1, with TRBD2 matching 8 bases. The CDR3 contains 17 residues. The V and J ends lost 6 bases and 3 bases, in that order; junction bases with no gene match: 13. Germline V gene sequence: CDR1 SGHTA, CDR2 FQGTGA. CDR3 protein: CASRPPIQRENYNEQFF. The CDR3 bases are TGTGCCAGCAGACCCCCAATACAGCGGGAGAACTACAATGAGCAGTTCTTC. Complete variable domain (other parts from reference TRBV7-3 and TRBJ2-1): GAGVSQTPSNKVTEKGKYVELRCDPISGHTALYWYRQSLGQGPEFLIYFQGTGAADDSGLPNDRFFAVRPEGSVSTLKIQRTERGDSAVYLCASRPPIQRENYNEQFFGPGTRLTVL.

The chain couples TRBV7-3 to TRBJ1-6; D gene ambiguous. CDR1 is SGHTA and CDR2 is FQGTGA in the germline V gene. The germline V and J ends were trimmed by 4 bases and 7 bases, with 8 bases remaining between them. The CDR3 length is 13 residues. CDR3 DNA: TGTGCCAGCAGCTCACATCCCAATTCACCCCTCCACTTT. Translating gives CASSSHPNSPLHF.

This clone turned up a few times. This sequence joins TRBV19 and TRBJ1-2; 8 bases line up with TRBD1. The V segment lost 3 bases and the J segment 5 bases; nucleotides outside the gene matches: 8. CDR3 length: 15 amino acids. CDR1 is LNHDA and CDR2 is SQIVND in the germline V gene (reference sequence). CDR3 loop: CASSIRQGIRYGYTF. The CDR3 DNA reads TGTGCCAGTAGTATTCGACAGGGGATTCGGTATGGCTACACCTTC.

In nucleotides, the CDR3 is TGTGCCAGCTCCTACGGGACTACGAACACCGGGGAGCTGTTTTTT. Protein product: CASSYGTTNTGELFF. The chain has TRBV18 and TRBJ2-2; 7 bases agree with TRBD2. The CDR3 sequence is 15 residues long. J lost 0 bases, V lost 6 bases, and 4 bases had no gene match. CDR1 and CDR2 from the germline V gene are KGHSH and LQKENI.

This clone has a handful of counts. The J gene is TRBJ1-2, the V gene TRBV27, with D maybe TRBD1 (6 bases). CDR1 is MNHEY, CDR2 SMNVEV, per germline (reference sequence). CDR3 length: 17 amino acids. Trimming took 5 bases from V and 0 from J, leaving 19 bases between them. The CDR3 reads CASSLRGGLGTNYGYTF. The CDR3 DNA reads TGTGCCAGCAGTCTAAGGGGGGGTCTAGGGACTAACTATGGCTACACCTTC.

V and J are TRBV28 and TRBJ1-5; D is unclear. Germline assignment: CDR1 MDHEN and CDR2 SYDVKM. Trimming left V 2 bases short and J 0 bases short, with 11 bases between. This CDR3 is 16 amino acids long. In DNA, the CDR3 is TGTGCCAGCAGTTTAGGCGGGAGGGCTAGCAATCAGCCCCAGCATTTT. As protein: CASSLGGRASNQPQHF.

The chain employs TRBV28 and TRBJ1-5; a possible D gene is TRBD1 (6 bases). The germline gives CDR1 MDHEN, CDR2 SYDVKM. Deletions cut 3 bases from V and 8 bases from J, with 14 bases between. The CDR3 spans 14 residues. This chain's CDR3 is CASSFWGRMEPQHF. CDR3 nucleotides: TGTGCCAGCAGTTTTTGGGGGCGGATGGAGCCCCAGCATTTT.

This clone was recorded a few times. The chain is built from TRBV28 and TRBJ1-5; D may be TRBD1 (5 bases). Trimming shortened V by 3 bases and J by 2 bases, and 11 bases separated the two germline ends. The CDR3 totals 15 residues. CDR1 is MDHEN and CDR2 is SYDVKM in the germline V gene. CDR3 residues: CASSFQGSGNQPQHF. The CDR3 nucleotides read TGTGCCAGCAGTTTTCAGGGTTCAGGCAATCAGCCCCAGCATTTT.

The chain couples TRBV5-4 to TRBJ2-1; D gene ambiguous. The CDR3 runs 14 residues. CDR1 SGHNT and CDR2 YYREEE come from the germline V gene (reference sequence). V lost 0 bases and J 2 bases, leaving 6 bases between the germline ends. CDR3 region: CASSLGQTYNEQFF. The DNA for the CDR3 is TGTGCCAGCAGCTTGGGACAAACCTACAATGAGCAGTTCTTC. Based on the CDR3 plus reference TRBV5-4 and TRBJ2-1, the full variable domain is ETGVTQSPTHLIKTRGQQVTLRCSSQSGHNTVSWYQQALGQGPQFIFQYYREEENGRGNFPPRFSGLQFPNYSSELNVNALELDDSALYLCASSLGQTYNEQFFGPGTRLTVL.

The chain couples TRBV6-2 or TRBV6-3 to TRBJ2-4; TRBD2 matches 11 bases. Germline V gene sequence: CDR1 MNHEY, CDR2 SVGEGT. Losses at the gene ends were 3 bases for V and 1 base for J; bases not matched to a gene: 8. The CDR3 is made up of 18 amino acids. CDR3 in DNA: TGTGCCAGCAGTTATGGAATAGCGGGAGGGCCTGCCAAAAACATTCAGTACTTC. It specifies CASSYGIAGGPAKNIQYF.

The chain is built from TRBV7-6 and TRBJ2-2; the match to TRBD2 covers 9 bases. CDR3 length equals 18 residues. Germline V gene data show CDR1 as SGHVS and CDR2 as FNYEAQ. Trimming took 1 base from V and 4 from J; bases not matched to a gene: 10. The CDR3 sequence is CASSLESIAGGATGELFF. As DNA, the CDR3 is TGTGCCAGCAGCTTAGAGTCCATTGCGGGAGGGGCCACCGGGGAGCTGTTTTTT.

A single count supports this clone. The chain carries TRBV30 and TRBJ2-2; 7 nucleotides align to TRBD2. Trimming at V came to 7 bases and at J to 4 bases, leaving 9 bases not matched to a gene. Per germline, CDR1 GTSNPN and CDR2 SVGIG (reference sequence). CDR3 length: 14 amino acids. Here the CDR3 reads CALVAGAGTGELFF. CDR3 DNA: TGTGCCTTGGTCGCGGGAGCAGGCACCGGGGAGCTGTTTTTT.

The chain employs TRBV7-2 and TRBJ1-4; 7 bases match TRBD1. Germline V lookup: CDR1 SGHTA, CDR2 FQGNSA. The trim removed 5 bases at V and 2 bases at J, leaving 5 bases unmatched. This CDR3 contains 15 residues. CDR3 bases: TGTGCCAGCAGCCAAAAGGGGGCGACTAATGAAAAACTGTTTTTT. Translating it yields CASSQKGATNEKLFF.

CDR3 DNA sequence: TGTGCCAGCAGCAAGGGCCCGGGACCCTCATTGGATCCGAGCTTAGATACGCAGTATTTT. It encodes CASSKGPGPSLDPSLDTQYF. The chain employs TRBV21-1 and TRBJ2-3. TRBV21-1 is a pseudogene locus. The CDR3 is made up of 20 amino acids.

This chain joins TRBV18 and TRBJ2-7, with D maybe TRBD1 (5 bases). This CDR3 has 13 amino acids. Trimming stripped 1 base from V and 3 bases from J, with 7 bases between. From germline, CDR1 is KGHSH and CDR2 LQKENI. CDR3 region: CASSPQGLYEQYF. CDR3 DNA sequence: TGTGCCAGCTCACCACAGGGGCTCTACGAGCAGTACTTC.

The chain recombines TRBV27 with TRBJ2-2, with TRBD2 matching over 9 bases. The trim removed 4 bases at V and 3 bases at J, leaving 6 bases unmatched. CDR1 and CDR2 (germline): MNHEY, SMNVEV (reference sequence). The CDR3 runs 16 residues. In DNA, the CDR3 is TGTGCCAGCAGTTCGGGGCTAGCGGGATACACCGGGGAGCTGTTTTTT. Translating it yields CASSSGLAGYTGELFF.

By share, this clone ranks as medium-sized (0.01 to 0.1%). The V gene is TRBV11-2, the J gene TRBJ2-3, with 10 bases matching TRBD2. V shed 2 bases, J shed 8 bases, and the junction held 7 bases outside the gene matches. Germline CDR1 and CDR2: SGHAT and FQNNGV. The CDR3 consists of 15 residues. CDR3 sequence: CASSLLAGDLGTQYF. In DNA, the CDR3 is TGTGCCAGCAGCTTACTAGCGGGAGATCTTGGTACGCAGTATTTT.

The chain's CDR3 is CASIKVSGSYEQYF. For the CDR3, the DNA is TGCGCCAGCATTAAGGTGAGCGGGAGCTACGAGCAGTACTTC. The chain has TRBV10-1 and TRBJ2-7, with TRBD2 identical over 8 bases. V gave up 7 bases and J gave up 3 bases; unmatched junction bases: 8. Germline V CDR1 and CDR2: WNHNN, SYGVQD (reference sequence). CDR3 length equals 14 residues.